The table lists the clone carrying this T cell receptor (beta chain) with a few counts. No antigen is known for it. The sample originates from a study of identical twins. The CDR3 is 14 amino acids. V dropped 8 bases and J dropped 3; count of bases not matched to a gene: 8. Germline CDR1 MGHDK, CDR2 SYGVNS. Study results and caveats: The more abundant beta clonotypes in cord blood had fewer insertions, and memory repertoires did not show this. Within twin pairs, the out-of-frame alpha sequences they shared showed excess low generation probability.

cDNA carried unique molecular identifiers, and a universal primer site was added by template switching. TCRdb ran MiXCR on the 5' RACE reads and lists one entry per CDR3 protein. The sample consists of 250,000 to 300,000 distinct CDR3 sequences, about 8.3% of them appearing once. These data are also associated with another study on yellow fever vaccine responses in identical twins.

This TCR derives from a woman aged 18-29 years in good health. The material sequenced was CD8+ T cells sorted from blood. J is TRBJ2-7 and V is TRBV25-1, with TRBD2 matching over 9 bases. In nucleotides, the CDR3 is TGTGCCAGCTACAGCGGGAGGCTAAACTACGAGCAGTACTTC. This sequence encodes CASYSGRLNYEQYF.